A selection of T cell receptor beta chains follows, all from one sample in a study of blood T cell repertoires in COVID-19. Measured with immunoSEQ multiplex PCR; TCRdb has only the in-frame clones, and not every one. Seen here are roughly 88,000 clones, approximately 80% observed once, and the top ten hold roughly 16%. The sequenced sample was peripheral blood. These receptors came from a woman of 80 years or more with acute or convalescent COVID-19. CDR3s include the opening cysteine and the closing phenylalanine or tryptophan. Each record gives: J gene, D gene, clone size, V gene, CDR3 protein, CDR3 DNA. D genes are given only for firm matches. A clone size is listed for some rows: how often the clone was seen (once, few, many), or a class if it is expanded.

TRBJ1-6 . . TRBV19 CASSISQGGGSYNSPLHF TGTGCCAGTAGTATATCTCAGGGAGGCGGATCCTATAATTCACCCCTCCACTTT
TRBJ1-2 . . TRBV9 CASSVGMVGPGGYGYTF TGTGCCAGCAGCGTAGGAATGGTGGGTCCCGGGGGCTATGGCTACACCTTC
TRBJ2-7 TRBD2 . TRBV10-1 CASSSSGVSYEQYF TGCGCCAGCAGCTCTAGCGGGGTATCCTACGAGCAGTACTTC
TRBJ2-2 . few TRBV11-2 CASSLFRTGELFF TGTGCCAGCAGCTTATTCCGTACCGGGGAGCTGTTTTTT
TRBJ1-1 . . TRBV27 CASSSPAVNTEAFF TGTGCCAGCAGTTCTCCAGCGGTGAACACTGAAGCTTTCTTT
TRBJ2-1 TRBD2 . TRBV14 CASSQVLAGGYNEQFF TGTGCCAGCAGCCAAGTTCTGGCGGGGGGGTACAATGAGCAGTTCTTC
TRBJ1-3 . . TRBV29-1 CSASDWSSGNTIYF TGCAGCGCGTCGGACTGGAGCTCTGGAAACACCATATATTTT
TRBJ2-1 TRBD1 . TRBV11-3 CASSPRTGANEQFF TGTGCCAGCAGCCCCCGGACAGGGGCCAATGAGCAGTTCTTC
TRBJ2-5 TRBD2 once TRBV7-2 CASSLFSGDETQYF TGTGCCAGCAGCTTGTTTAGCGGGGATGAGACCCAGTACTTC
TRBJ1-5 TRBD1 . TRBV29-1 CSVVIRTGGNQPQHF TGCAGCGTTGTTATAAGGACAGGGGGCAATCAGCCCCAGCATTTT
TRBJ1-3 . . TRBV28 CASSFRLTGPGTIYF TGTGCCAGCAGTTTCAGACTAACAGGGCCGGGCACCATATATTTT
TRBJ1-1 . . TRBV5-1 CASSPSLTGEAFF TGCGCCAGCAGCCCGAGCCTAACAGGTGAAGCTTTCTTT
TRBJ1-4 TRBD1 . TRBV2 CASRYRGTNEKLFF TGTGCCAGCAGGTACAGGGGAACTAATGAAAAACTGTTTTTT
TRBJ2-1 . . TRBV7-2 CASSRTSGGGEQFF TGTGCCAGCAGCCGCACGTCGGGGGGCGGTGAGCAGTTCTTC
TRBJ1-1 . . TRBV6-5 CASRKTGTRNTEAFF TGTGCCAGCAGGAAAACCGGGACACGGAACACTGAAGCTTTCTTT
TRBJ2-3 TRBD2 . TRBV2 CASRGLANTDTQYF TGTGCCAGCAGGGGACTAGCGAACACAGATACGCAGTATTTT
TRBJ2-3 TRBD1 . TRBV7-2 CASSLNRWTGSTDTQYF TGTGCCAGCAGCCTGAACCGGTGGACAGGGTCCACAGATACGCAGTATTTT
TRBJ1-5 TRBD1 . TRBV6-5 CASSDREHQPQHF TGTGCCAGCAGCGACAGGGAACATCAGCCCCAGCATTTT
TRBJ1-1 TRBD1 . TRBV7-9 CASRGQLNTEAFF TGTGCCAGCAGGGGACAGTTGAACACTGAAGCTTTCTTT
TRBJ1-1 . . TRBV21-1 CAFLDGCENTEAFF TGTGCCTTCCTTGACGGGTGCGAGAACACTGAAGCTTTCTTT
TRBJ2-2 TRBD1 once TRBV14 CASSRLPGQGWTGELFF TGTGCCAGCAGCCGACTACCGGGACAGGGGTGGACCGGGGAGCTGTTTTTT
TRBJ1-5 . . TRBV6-1 CASKPFTGNQPQHF TGTGCCAGCAAGCCCTTCACGGGCAATCAGCCCCAGCATTTT
TRBJ2-2 . . TRBV10-3 CAISRRGGTGELFF TGTGCCATCAGCAGGAGGGGGGGCACCGGGGAGCTGTTTTTT